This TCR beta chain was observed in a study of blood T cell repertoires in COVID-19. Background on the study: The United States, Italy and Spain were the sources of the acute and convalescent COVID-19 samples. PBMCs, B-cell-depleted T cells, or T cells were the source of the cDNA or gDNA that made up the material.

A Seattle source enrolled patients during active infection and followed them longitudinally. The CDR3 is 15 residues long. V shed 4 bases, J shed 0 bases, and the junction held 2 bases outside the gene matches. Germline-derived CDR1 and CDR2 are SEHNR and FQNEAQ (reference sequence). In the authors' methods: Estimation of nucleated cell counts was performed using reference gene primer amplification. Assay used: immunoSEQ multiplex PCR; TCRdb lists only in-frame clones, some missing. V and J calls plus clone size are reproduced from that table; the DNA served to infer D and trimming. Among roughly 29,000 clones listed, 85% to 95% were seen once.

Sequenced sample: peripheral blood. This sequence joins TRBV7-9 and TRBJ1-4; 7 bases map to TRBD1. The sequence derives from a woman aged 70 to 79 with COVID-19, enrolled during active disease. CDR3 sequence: CASSWQGATNEKLFF. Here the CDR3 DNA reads TGTGCCAGCAGCTGGCAGGGGGCAACTAATGAAAAACTGTTTTTT.